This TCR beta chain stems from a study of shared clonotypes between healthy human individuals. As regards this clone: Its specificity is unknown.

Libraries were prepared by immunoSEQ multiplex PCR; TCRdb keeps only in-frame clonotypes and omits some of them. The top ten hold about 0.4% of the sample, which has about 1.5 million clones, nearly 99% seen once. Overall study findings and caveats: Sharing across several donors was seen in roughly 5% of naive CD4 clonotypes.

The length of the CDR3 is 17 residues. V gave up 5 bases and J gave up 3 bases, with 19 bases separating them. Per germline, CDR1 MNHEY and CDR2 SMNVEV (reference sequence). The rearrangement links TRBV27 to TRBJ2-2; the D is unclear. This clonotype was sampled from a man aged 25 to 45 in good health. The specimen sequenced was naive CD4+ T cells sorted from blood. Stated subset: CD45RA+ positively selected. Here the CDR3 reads CASSPQRLGRDTGELFF. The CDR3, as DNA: TGTGCCAGCAGTCCTCAGCGTTTGGGTAGAGACACCGGGGAGCTGTTTTTT.